This entry concerns a single T cell receptor (beta chain). This CDR3 is built from 17 residues. Germline assignment: CDR1 LNHDA and CDR2 SQIVND (reference sequence). Unmatched junction bases numbered 13, after V lost 4 bases and J lost 4 bases. The investigators amplified TCR beta CDR3 regions from RNA transcripts. An initial round of RT-PCR targeting the TCR CDR3 relied on the HTBI primer set. TCRdb called the multiplex PCR reads again in MiXCR, with one record for every CDR3 protein. The sample shows fewer than 650,000 distinct CDR3 sequences, 14% of them seen only once. These data are taken from a study of T cells in Graves' hyperthyroidism and ophthalmopathy. Aged 18 to 65, the patients had hyperthyroidism that was newly diagnosed and had lasted under 2 months.

What was sequenced was blood. The clonotype comes from a woman aged 25 to 45 with Graves' hyperthyroidism that later progressed to Graves' ophthalmopathy. The chain recombines TRBV19 with TRBJ2-3, with 8 nucleotides matching TRBD2. CDR3 DNA sequence: TGTGCCAGTAGTAAAACTTTAGCGGGAAGAGCAGCAGATACGCAGTATTTT. It is translated as CASSKTLAGRAADTQYF.